This T cell receptor beta chain was profiled in a study of blood T cell repertoires in COVID-19. Study background: Sites across the United States, Italy and Spain contributed samples from acute and convalescent COVID-19. T cells, B-cell-depleted T cells, or PBMCs provided the cDNA or gDNA that served as material.

As handled by the study authors: Amplified reference gene primers provided the basis for estimating nucleated cell counts. Some clones are missing from TCRdb's copy, which holds only in-frame ones; the method was immunoSEQ multiplex PCR. V, J and clone size are those of that table, while D and trimming were read from the DNA. The table has about 91,000 clones, about 85% seen once. Between the trimmed V and J ends, which lost 5 bases and 5 bases, there was a span of 10 bases. Germline assignment: CDR1 SGHNT and CDR2 YYREEE (reference sequence). This CDR3 has 13 residues. The receptor was derived from a man between 65 and 85 years old with acute or convalescent COVID-19. The chain links TRBV5-4 to TRBJ2-2; D gene unclear. Sequences were obtained from peripheral blood. The CDR3 DNA reads TGTGCCAGCAGTTCCGGTCCTACCGGGGAGCTGTTTTTT. It translates to CASSSGPTGELFF.